Shown below are 26 T cell receptor beta chains from a single sample sequenced in a study of blood T cell repertoires in COVID-19. Libraries were prepared by immunoSEQ multiplex PCR; TCRdb keeps only in-frame clonotypes and omits some of them. Of roughly 200,000 clones in the sample, 84% were seen once. The sequenced material came from peripheral blood. The receptors here all came from a woman of 80 years or more with COVID-19, enrolled during active disease.

The rearrangement joins TRBV2 to TRBJ1-1; 7 bases are a match to TRBD1. CDR3 length equals 14 residues. Per the germline V gene, CDR1 is SNHLY and CDR2 is FYNNEI. Losses at the gene ends were 9 bases for V and 0 bases for J; bases not matched to a gene: 7. The CDR3 region has the DNA TGTGCCAGGACAGGGAACTACATGAACACTGAAGCTTTCTTT. It codes for CARTGNYMNTEAFF.

Remarks on this clone: Other DNA sequences in the same sample also yield this CDR3. The gene calls are TRBV2 and TRBJ2-7; 9 bases align to TRBD1. Germline CDR1 reads SNHLY; CDR2 reads FYNNEI. The junction had 3 bases not matched to a gene; V was cut back by 8 bases and J by 4 bases. The CDR3 loop spans 12 amino acids. The CDR3 DNA sequence: TGTGCCAGCCGCGGACAGGGGTACGAGCAGTACTTC. Translated, it gives CASRGQGYEQYF.

This clone was seen only a few times. This chain's CDR3 is CASSSGLLNTGELFF. The DNA of the CDR3 is TGTGCCAGCAGCTCGGGACTTCTCAACACCGGGGAGCTGTTTTTT. V is TRBV9 and J is TRBJ2-2; possibly TRBD2 for D (6 bases). The germline V and J ends were trimmed by 4 bases and 2 bases, with 12 bases remaining between them. The CDR3 is 15 amino acids. CDR1 and CDR2 (germline): SGDLS, YYNGEE.

The V gene is TRBV7-6, the J gene TRBJ1-4, with 8 nucleotides matching TRBD1. The germline CDR1 and CDR2 sequences are SGHVS and FNYEAQ. Trimming at V came to 5 bases and at J to 8 bases, leaving 10 bases not matched to a gene. The CDR3 loop spans 15 amino acids. As DNA, the CDR3 is TGTGCCAGCAGCCGCGGACAGGGAGTAGGGGAAAAACTGTTTTTT. Its protein product is CASSRGQGVGEKLFF.

In this sample, this clone turned up once. The J gene is TRBJ2-7, the V gene TRBV5-1; D is possibly TRBD1 (5 bases). V was shortened by 2 bases and J by 5 bases, with 14 bases between the two germline ends. Germline CDR1 and CDR2: SGHRS and YFSETQ. There are 14 residues in the CDR3. CDR3 in DNA: TGCGCCAGCAGCTTTTCAGGGTTTAGTAACGAGCAGTACTTC. Its protein product is CASSFSGFSNEQYF.

The chain links TRBV18 to TRBJ1-4, with D possibly being TRBD1 (5 bases). The CDR3 runs to 14 residues. V lost 1 base, J lost 10 bases, and 13 bases lay in between. Germline V gives CDR1 KGHSH, CDR2 LQKENI. This chain's CDR3 is CASSPQRDQGKLFF. CDR3 in DNA: TGTGCCAGCTCACCACAGCGGGACCAGGGAAAACTGTTTTTT.

The chain carries TRBV5-1 and TRBJ2-5; 8 positions match TRBD1. CDR1 SGHRS and CDR2 YFSETQ come from the germline V gene. V gave up 0 bases and J gave up 4 bases; unmatched junction bases: 8. The CDR3 loop spans 16 amino acids. The CDR3, as DNA: TGCGCCAGCAGCTTGGGGAACGGACAGGGTGGAGAGACCCAGTACTTC. This encodes CASSLGNGQGGETQYF.

J is TRBJ1-1 and V is TRBV18; D uncertain. The V end lost 3 bases, the J end lost 10 bases, and 18 bases lay between the germline ends. Germline lookup yields CDR1 KGHSH and CDR2 LQKENI. The CDR3 is 14 residues long. CDR3 sequence reads: CASSPAGGGELAFF. The CDR3 DNA follows: TGTGCCAGCTCACCGGCCGGAGGCGGGGAATTAGCTTTCTTT.

This clone was seen a single time. The chain combines TRBV30 with TRBJ2-7; 8 positions match TRBD2. The CDR3 consists of 15 residues. Germline V CDR1 and CDR2: GTSNPN, SVGIG (reference sequence). Unmatched junction bases numbered 6, after V lost 0 bases and J lost 2 bases. The CDR3 region has the DNA TGTGCCTGGAGTGTACACCTAGCGGGTGCCTACGAGCAGTACTTC. Its translation is CAWSVHLAGAYEQYF. The entire variable domain, with the rest obtained from reference TRBV30 and TRBJ2-7, is as follows: SQTIHQWPATLVQPVGSPLSLECTVEGTSNPNLYWYRQAAGRGLQLLFYSVGIGQISSEVPQNLSASRPQDRQFILSSKKLLLSDSGFYLCAWSVHLAGAYEQYFGPGTRLTVT.

This chain joins TRBV10-3 and TRBJ2-7, with D possibly TRBD2 on 6 matching bases. Germline CDR1 is ENHRY and CDR2 is SYGVKD. The ends were cut back, 0 bases at V and 6 bases at J, with 21 bases in the middle. This CDR3 is 17 amino acids long. As DNA, the CDR3 is TGTGCCATCAGTGAGTCTGCGGTACGGCGGGACGGGATCGAGCAGTACTTC. Translation: CAISESAVRRDGIEQYF.

The rearrangement uses TRBV2 and TRBJ1-1; TRBD1 aligns across 7 bases. The CDR3 is 15 amino acids. The V gene's germline CDR1 is SNHLY and CDR2 FYNNEI. Trimming cost V 7 bases and J 6 bases; bases outside gene matches: 14. The CDR3 protein is CASNGIYDRDSEAFF. For the CDR3, the DNA is TGTGCCAGCAACGGTATCTACGACAGGGACTCTGAAGCTTTCTTT.

V usage is TRBV5-1 and J usage is TRBJ2-7; 10 bases align to TRBD1. V lost 2 bases to trimming and J lost 3 bases; unmatched junction nucleotides: 5. This CDR3 is built from 15 residues. Looked up from germline, CDR1 is SGHRS and CDR2 is YFSETQ. CDR3 loop: CASSFTGTGVYEQYF. The CDR3 region has the DNA TGCGCCAGCAGCTTCACCGGGACAGGGGTCTACGAGCAGTACTTC.

The chain employs TRBV5-1 and TRBJ1-1; TRBD1 matches at 9 bases. V shed 4 bases and J 11 bases; nucleotides not matched to a gene: 9. The germline V gene has CDR1 SGHRS and CDR2 YFSETQ. The CDR3 is made up of 13 amino acids. CDR3 nucleotide sequence: TGCGCCAGCAGCCTCCAAGACAGGGGGTCTGCTTTCTTT. Amino acids: CASSLQDRGSAFF.

The chain is built from TRBV3-1 (or the pseudogene TRBV3-2) and TRBJ2-1; D call uncertain. The CDR3 has 11 residues. Trimming shortened V by 4 bases and J by 7 bases, and 5 bases separated the two germline ends. Germline lookup yields CDR1 LGHDT and CDR2 YNNKEL (reference sequence). In DNA, the CDR3 is TGTGCCAGCAGCCTCAAAAATGAGCAGTTCTTC. It specifies CASSLKNEQFF.

The V gene is TRBV6-5, the J gene TRBJ2-4; tentative D call: TRBD2 (7 bases). From germline, CDR1 is MNHEY and CDR2 SVGAGI. The V end was cut by 10 bases, the J end by 5 bases, with 15 bases between. The CDR3 spans 13 residues. The CDR3 is CATTRGGENIQYF. CDR3 nucleotides: TGTGCCACCACGAGGGGGGGGGAAAACATTCAGTACTTC.

The chain employs TRBV6-2 or TRBV6-3 and TRBJ1-1, with D unclear. V shed 4 bases and J shed 1 base, with 10 bases lying between them. The germline CDR1 and CDR2 sequences are MNHEY and SVGEGT. The CDR3 covers 14 residues. The CDR3 here is CASSSATGNTEAFF. CDR3 DNA sequence: TGTGCCAGCAGTTCCGCGACGGGGAACACTGAAGCTTTCTTT.

The V call is TRBV3-1 (or the pseudogene TRBV3-2), the J call TRBJ1-3, with D perhaps matching TRBD1 (6 bases). Trimming took off 1 base at V and 3 bases at J, with 10 bases between the two ends. The V gene's germline CDR1 is LGHDT and CDR2 YNNKEL (reference sequence). There are 15 residues in the CDR3. This chain's CDR3 is CASSQGEQGGNTIYF. The CDR3 DNA follows: TGTGCCAGCAGCCAAGGGGAACAGGGTGGAAACACCATATATTTT.

The gene calls are TRBV10-3 and TRBJ1-6; D is unclear. The CDR3 is 14 residues long. Per germline, CDR1 ENHRY and CDR2 SYGVKD. V was clipped by 8 bases and J by 8 bases, with 16 bases between them. DNA for the CDR3: TGTGCCATCTCGCAAGCCGGGTCTGATTCACCCCTCCACTTT. Its protein is CAISQAGSDSPLHF.

The V gene is TRBV4-2, the J gene TRBJ2-1; D is unclear. The CDR3 consists of 14 residues. The V end was cut by 3 bases, the J end by 2 bases, with 8 bases between. Germline CDR1 is LGHNA and CDR2 is YNFKEQ. The CDR3 sequence is CASSQGSTYNEQFF. The CDR3 nucleotides read TGTGCCAGCAGCCAGGGCTCTACCTACAATGAGCAGTTCTTC.

This clone is a singleton in its sample. This CDR3 is also generated by other DNA sequences in the sample. The V call is TRBV6-5, the J call TRBJ2-7, with 8 bases aligning to TRBD2. V trimming: 4 bases; J trimming: 0 bases; junction bases outside the gene matches: 5. Germline CDR1 and CDR2: MNHEY and SVGAGI. The CDR3 spans 15 residues. The CDR3 sequence: CASSLLAGGSYEQYV. The CDR3 region has the DNA TGTGCCAGCAGTTTGCTGGCGGGGGGCTCCTACGAGCAGTACGTC.

The J gene is TRBJ1-2, the V gene TRBV29-1, with TRBD1 identical over 7 bases. Germline assignment: CDR1 SQVTM and CDR2 ANQGSEA. V lost 3 bases, J lost 2 bases, and 0 bases stayed unmatched. The CDR3 spans 12 residues. The CDR3 bases are TGCAGCGTTGAGGACAGGAACTATGGCTACACCTTC. Protein: CSVEDRNYGYTF. The complete variable domain, with remaining parts taken from reference TRBV29-1 and TRBJ1-2, reads SAVISQKPSRDICQRGTSLTIQCQVDSQVTMMFWYRQQPGQSLTLIATANQGSEATYESGFVIDKFPISRPNLTFSTLTVSNMSPEDSSIYLCSVEDRNYGYTFGSGTRLTVV.

The V gene is TRBV25-1, the J gene TRBJ2-2; a possible D gene is TRBD1 (6 bases). Germline values: CDR1 MGHDK, CDR2 SYGVNS. The CDR3 is made up of 15 amino acids. V was pared by 6 bases and J by 3 bases, with 14 bases between. The CDR3 DNA is TGTGCCAGCAGCCCGACCAGGGGCGACACCGGGGAGCTGTTTTTT. This gives the protein CASSPTRGDTGELFF.

Turning to this clone: The junction and the germline gene differ at one end; a read error may be behind it. The chain recombines TRBV6-5 with TRBJ2-1, with TRBD1 matching over 12 bases. Germline V gene lookup returns CDR1 MNHEY and CDR2 SVGAGI. The CDR3 runs 15 residues. CDR3 coding DNA: TGTGCCAGCAGGCCCGGGACAGGGGGCTACGATGAGCAGTTCTTC. Residues: CASRPGTGGYDEQFF.

V is TRBV19 and J is TRBJ2-3, with D possibly TRBD2 on 5 matching bases. The germline V gene has CDR1 LNHDA and CDR2 SQIVND (reference sequence). With 9 bases removed from V and 0 bases from J, the gap between germline ends came to 13 bases. The CDR3 is 14 amino acids. The chain's CDR3 is CASHRGSSTDTQYF. Written as DNA, the CDR3 is TGTGCCAGCCACCGGGGTTCTAGCACAGATACGCAGTATTTT.

This clone was detected only a few times. The rearrangement links TRBV9 to TRBJ1-4, with unresolved D. CDR1 is SGDLS, CDR2 YYNGEE, per germline. With 0 bases removed from V and 1 base from J, the gap between germline ends came to 7 bases. The CDR3 is 15 amino acids. The CDR3 here is CASSVADGTNEKLFF. Written as DNA, the CDR3 is TGTGCCAGCAGCGTAGCAGATGGAACTAATGAAAAACTGTTTTTT.

CDR3 sequence: CASSVAASGGRDTQYF. CDR3 coding DNA: TGTGCCAGCAGCGTAGCCGCCAGCGGGGGGCGGGATACGCAGTATTTT. The J gene is TRBJ2-3, the V gene TRBV9; 9 bases align to TRBD2. The CDR3 length is 16 residues. Trimming took 0 bases from V and 6 from J; bases not matched to a gene: 8. Per germline, CDR1 SGDLS and CDR2 YYNGEE.